Shown below are 14 T cell receptor beta chains from a single sample sequenced in a study of tumor and adjacent non-tumor tissue in lung cancer. Three rounds of nested PCR, following a modified ARM-PCR protocol, produced the TCRbeta library. TCRdb independently ran MiXCR on the multiplex PCR reads; one entry per CDR3 protein. The sample contains fewer than 45,000 distinct CDR3 sequences, roughly 60% of which appear only once. The template was RNA from unsorted bulk tissue. More than 3 cm separated this lung sample from the edge of the tumor. The sequenced sample consisted of distant non-tumor lung tissue. The receptor source for this set is a woman in her thirties or forties with non-small cell lung cancer.

The chain links TRBV11-3 to TRBJ2-7; D unclear. Germline CDR1 SGHNT, CDR2 YENEEA. The CDR3 runs 14 residues. V was trimmed by 10 bases and J by 1 base, leaving 17 bases between them. The CDR3 coding sequence is TGTGCCAATAGCCCCAGTTTGCAGTCCTACGAGCAGTACTTC. The encoded protein is CANSPSLQSYEQYF.

As regards this clonotype: This may be a read error, as it is one base from a much larger clone. The J gene is TRBJ2-7, the V gene TRBV6-2 or TRBV6-3, with D maybe TRBD1 (7 bases). V gave up 5 bases and J gave up 6 bases, with 17 bases separating them. Looked up from germline, CDR1 is MNHEY and CDR2 is SVGEGT. The CDR3 consists of 14 residues. The CDR3 sequence is CASSRGRGGREQYF. CDR3 DNA sequence: TGTGCCAGCAGTCGGGGGAGAGGGGGCCGCGAGCAGTACTTC.

This clonotype was seen a few times. The CDR3 DNA follows: TGTGCCAGCAGCTTAGGAAAACTAGGCTTCTACAATGAGCAGTTCTTC. Its translation: CASSLGKLGFYNEQFF. This chain links TRBV11-2 with TRBJ2-1; D is possibly TRBD2 (5 bases). This CDR3 is 16 amino acids long. The V gene's germline CDR1 is SGHAT and CDR2 FQNNGV. Trimming removed 1 base at V and 3 bases at J, with 13 bases between.

The J gene is TRBJ1-1, the V gene TRBV4-2; possibly TRBD1 for D (5 bases). The CDR3 extends over 17 amino acids. Germline loops: CDR1 LGHNA, CDR2 YNFKEQ. Trimming cost V 4 bases and J 1 base, with 19 bases left between them. The CDR3 bases are TGTGCCAGCAGCCGACACGGAGATGGGGCGGGGAACACTGAAGCTTTCTTT. This translates into CASSRHGDGAGNTEAFF.

This clonotype was counted at least ten times. The CDR3 loop is CASSRSPTDPTYEQYF. The CDR3 coding sequence is TGCGCCAGCAGCCGAAGCCCTACGGATCCGACCTACGAGCAGTACTTC. This chain uses TRBV4-1 with TRBJ2-7; D uncertain. Trimming took 4 bases from V and 2 from J, leaving 18 bases between them. This CDR3 is 16 amino acids long. The germline V gene encodes CDR1 MGHRA and CDR2 YSYEKL.

Concerning this clonotype itself: This clone may be a read error of a much larger clone one base away. This chain uses TRBV5-8 with TRBJ1-4; D remains ambiguous. Germline CDR1 SGHTS, CDR2 YDEGEE. The CDR3 loop spans 13 amino acids. The CDR3 spells CASSHQPNERLFF. The CDR3 nucleotides are TGTGCCAGCAGCCACCAGCCTAATGAAAGACTGTTTTTT.

This clonotype was seen repeatedly, ten times or more. The genes are TRBV6-5 and TRBJ2-1; D is undetermined. The CDR3 length is 17 residues. Trimming removed 0 bases from V and 2 bases from J, with 14 bases in between. Per the germline V gene, CDR1 is MNHEY and CDR2 is SVGAGI. CDR3 residues: CASSYSVLAQTYNEQFF. DNA for the CDR3: TGTGCCAGCAGTTACTCGGTGCTCGCACAAACCTACAATGAGCAGTTCTTC.

To note about this clonotype: A much larger clone is a single base away; this may be a read error. The chain joins TRBV6-5 to TRBJ2-3, with D unclear. The CDR3 loop spans 16 amino acids. The V gene's germline CDR1 is MNHEY and CDR2 SVGAGI. CDR3 sequence reads: CVSSLSAPRPQDTQYF. In nucleotides, the CDR3 is TGTGTCAGCAGTCTATCAGCCCCCAGACCCCAGGATACGCAGTATTTT.

For this clonotype: A junction end diverges from the germline sequence, so it may reflect a read error. The genes are TRBV11-2 and TRBJ2-7; D remains unclear. Germline assignment: CDR1 SGHAT and CDR2 FQNNGV. The CDR3 length is 14 residues. DNA of the CDR3: TGTGCCAGCACTTTAGTCTCAAACTCCTATGAGCAGTACTTC. It translates to CASTLVSNSYEQYF.

For this clonotype: Possible read error: a much larger clone is one base away. The CDR3 nucleotides are TGTGCCAGGAGTTCCACAGATACGCAGTATTTT. The encoded protein is CARSSTDTQYF. The gene calls are TRBV12-3 or TRBV12-4 and TRBJ2-3; D ambiguous. This CDR3 region has 11 residues.

As to this clonotype: Compared with germline, one end of the junction differs, possibly owing to a read error. The CDR3 reads CASSLGASGGRTGDTQYF. In DNA form, the CDR3 reads TGTGCCAGCAGCTTGGGAGCTAGCGGGGGCCGAACAGGAGATACGCAGTATTTC. This chain joins TRBV5-6 and TRBJ2-3; 10 bases agree with TRBD2. Germline assignment: CDR1 SGHDT and CDR2 YYEEEE. The CDR3 runs to 18 residues.

Concerning this clonotype: Germline is not matched at one junction end, which may reflect a read error. The chain links TRBV29-1 to TRBJ2-3, with TRBD2 matching 8 bases. Germline V gene data show CDR1 as SQVTM and CDR2 as ANQGSEA. The CDR3 loop spans 15 amino acids. CDR3 coding DNA: TGCAGCATTGAAACCGGGACTAGTGGGCTTCGTCCGCAGTATTTT. Protein sequence: CSIETGTSGLRPQYF.

This clonotype has ten or more counts. J is TRBJ1-5 and V is TRBV30, with D uncertain. Trimming took 0 bases from V and 1 from J, leaving 10 bases between them. The CDR3 sequence is 15 residues long. Looked up from germline, CDR1 is GTSNPN and CDR2 is SVGIG (reference sequence). The CDR3 coding sequence is TGTGCCTGGAGTGTGTATGGAGGAAGCAATCAGCCCCAGCATTTT. Translating gives CAWSVYGGSNQPQHF.

With respect to this clonotype: The CDR3 does not end in the conserved phenylalanine or tryptophan, so this is likely a read error. The chain employs TRBV29-1 and TRBJ2-4, with D perhaps matching TRBD2 (6 bases). The CDR3 covers 15 residues. V lost 5 bases, J lost 2 bases, and 16 bases lay in between. Looked up from germline, CDR1 is SQVTM and CDR2 is ANQGSEA. The CDR3 region is CSVLVRDLSKNIQYL. The CDR3, as DNA: TGCAGCGTTCTGGTACGGGACTTATCCAAAAACATTCAGTACCTC.